Listed below are T cell receptor beta chains from one sample, sequenced in a study of cytomegalovirus exposure and HLA in healthy donors. The method was immunoSEQ multiplex PCR; TCRdb's version includes in-frame clones alone and lacks a portion of them. The sample includes 130,000 to 150,000 clones, roughly 86% seen only once; the top ten take 4.5%. The sequenced sample was PBMCs. These receptors all stem from a man between 18 and 29 years old in good health and CMV-seropositive. Both conserved end residues are part of each CDR3. The order of the fields is V gene, D gene, J gene, clone size, CDR3 protein, CDR3 DNA. A D gene is named only where the DNA matches it firmly. Size tells how often a clone was seen (once, few, many) or the class of an expanded clone, and some rows leave it out.

TRBV29-1	.	TRBJ2-1	.	CSVGQEQFF	TGCAGCGTTGGGCAGGAGCAGTTCTTC
TRBV6-1	.	TRBJ2-5	.	CASSDPRVETQYF	TGTGCCAGCAGTGATCCCAGGGTTGAGACCCAGTACTTC
TRBV7-9	.	TRBJ1-5	.	CASSLQRDQPQHF	TGTGCCAGCAGCTTACAACGGGATCAGCCCCAGCATTTT
TRBV27	TRBD1	TRBJ2-6	.	CASTGGDPGANVLTF	TGTGCCAGCACAGGGGGCGATCCTGGGGCCAACGTCCTGACTTTC
TRBV19	.	TRBJ1-2	.	CASSIETGANYGYTF	TGTGCCAGTAGTATAGAGACAGGTGCTAACTATGGCTACACCTTC
TRBV6-6	TRBD1	TRBJ1-5	.	CASRGQGESNQPQHF	TGTGCCAGCAGGGGACAGGGGGAGAGCAATCAGCCCCAGCATTTT
TRBV5-1	TRBD1	TRBJ2-3	.	CASTPGGPDTQYF	TGCGCCAGCACCCCAGGGGGCCCAGATACGCAGTATTTT
TRBV9	TRBD1	TRBJ1-2	.	CASRQTGGNYGYTF	TGTGCCAGCAGGCAGACAGGGGGCAACTATGGCTACACCTTC
TRBV6-4	.	TRBJ2-1	.	CASSEYETDNEQFF	TGTGCCAGCAGTGAATACGAGACTGACAATGAGCAGTTCTTC
TRBV20-1	.	TRBJ1-1	few	CSAIFTEAFF	TGCAGTGCTATATTCACTGAAGCTTTCTTT
TRBV28	.	TRBJ1-2	.	CASSLGAGPGYTF	TGTGCCAGCAGTTTGGGGGCGGGCCCCGGCTACACCTTC
TRBV6-1	.	TRBJ2-1	.	CASSVGGVIGDRYNEQFF	TGTGCCAGCAGTGTAGGGGGGGTGATCGGGGATCGCTACAATGAGCAGTTCTTC
TRBV19	.	TRBJ1-5	.	CASKEGNNQPQHF	TGTGCCAGTAAGGAGGGGAACAATCAGCCCCAGCATTTT
TRBV6-1	TRBD1	TRBJ1-1	.	CASNPGQGTSKAFF	TGTGCCAGCAACCCGGGACAGGGGACATCTAAAGCTTTCTTT
TRBV5-6	TRBD2	TRBJ2-6	.	CASSWGRVSGANVLTF	TGTGCCAGCAGCTGGGGGAGGGTATCTGGGGCCAACGTCCTGACTTTC
TRBV27	.	TRBJ2-1	.	CASSTQGKGWEFF	TGTGCCAGCAGTACACAGGGTAAAGGGTGGGAGTTCTTC
TRBV5-1	TRBD1	TRBJ1-2	.	CASSQGQGESYGYTF	TGCGCCAGCAGCCAAGGACAGGGAGAAAGCTATGGCTACACCTTC
TRBV7-2	TRBD1	TRBJ1-1	once	CASSFDRGRTEAFF	TGTGCCAGCAGCTTTGACAGGGGGCGAACTGAAGCTTTCTTT
TRBV14	.	TRBJ1-1	few	CASSPRLGLTEAFF	TGTGCCAGCAGCCCCCGGCTGGGGCTGACTGAAGCTTTCTTT
TRBV14	.	TRBJ2-7	.	CASSDFRGYEQYF	TGTGCCAGCAGCGACTTTAGGGGATACGAGCAGTACTTC
TRBV2	TRBD1	TRBJ2-3	.	CASSLRQGADTQYF	TGTGCCAGCAGTTTAAGACAGGGCGCAGATACGCAGTATTTT
TRBV21-1	.	TRBJ1-1	.	CASSKVSLRGNEAFF	TGTGCCAGCAGCAAAGTTTCCTTGAGGGGGAATGAAGCTTTCTTT
TRBV5-4	TRBD1	TRBJ1-3	.	CASSLANRGGSGNTIYF	TGTGCCAGCAGCTTGGCCAACAGGGGCGGCTCTGGAAACACCATATATTTT
TRBV21-1	.	TRBJ2-5	.	CASSKGDRAETQYF	TGTGCCAGCAGCAAAGGGGACAGGGCTGAGACCCAGTACTTC
TRBV4-2	.	TRBJ2-1	.	CASSLDTGGHNEQFF	TGTGCCAGCAGCCTGGACACCGGGGGTCACAATGAGCAGTTCTTC
TRBV25-1	.	TRBJ1-1	.	CASSEWEGWTEAFF	TGTGCCAGCAGTGAATGGGAGGGGTGGACTGAAGCTTTCTTT
TRBV6-1	TRBD1	TRBJ1-5	.	CASSEPPGGWQPQHF	TGTGCCAGCAGTGAACCCCCAGGGGGCTGGCAGCCCCAGCATTTT
TRBV10-3	.	TRBJ1-3	.	CAITGDSSGNTIYF	TGTGCCATCACAGGGGATTCTTCTGGAAACACCATATATTTT
TRBV18	.	TRBJ2-2	.	CASSPDSLANTGELFF	TGTGCCAGCTCACCGGATTCCCTAGCGAACACCGGGGAGCTGTTTTTT
TRBV5-6	.	TRBJ2-2	once	CASNTPPNTGELFF	TGTGCCAGCAACACCCCCCCGAACACCGGGGAGCTGTTTTTT
TRBV5-4	TRBD1	TRBJ1-5	.	CARVRKGQHLSGNQPQHF	TGTGCCCGCGTTCGAAAGGGACAGCACCTATCCGGCAATCAGCCCCAGCATTTT
TRBV6-5	.	TRBJ1-2	once	CASTYGGARSSGYTF	TGTGCCAGCACCTATGGAGGGGCGCGTTCGTCTGGCTACACCTTC
TRBV18	.	TRBJ1-2	few	CASSHDSRYGYTF	TGTGCCAGCTCACATGACAGTCGCTATGGCTACACCTTC
TRBV27	.	TRBJ2-7	.	CASSYAGYEQYF	TGTGCCAGCAGTTACGCAGGGTACGAGCAGTACTTC
TRBV7-9	.	TRBJ2-7	.	CASSLGAGQPTSRGYEQYF	TGTGCCAGCAGCTTAGGGGCAGGTCAGCCGACCAGTAGGGGCTACGAGCAGTATTTC
TRBV5-4	.	TRBJ1-2	few	CASSLRGNYGYTF	TGTGCCAGCAGCTTGCGAGGGAACTATGGCTACACCTTC
TRBV27	.	TRBJ2-7	.	CASSLRQSYEQYF	TGTGCCAGCAGTTTAAGACAATCCTACGAGCAGTACTTC
TRBV28	TRBD1	TRBJ1-3	.	CASQTGEAGNTIYF	TGTGCCAGCCAGACAGGGGAGGCTGGAAACACCATATATTTT
TRBV21-1	.	TRBJ2-7	.	CASPSCGQSYEQYF	TGTGCCAGCCCCTCTTGCGGCCAGTCCTACGAGCAGTACTTC
TRBV5-1	.	TRBJ2-5	.	CASSSRGASETQYF	TGCGCCAGCAGCTCCCGCGGGGCGAGCGAGACCCAGTACTTC
TRBV4-1	.	TRBJ2-7	.	CASSRSGTYEQYF	TGCGCCAGCAGCCGTAGCGGAACCTACGAGCAGTACTTC
TRBV6-5	TRBD1	TRBJ1-5	.	CASSPGGMRNQPQHF	TGTGCCAGCAGTCCAGGGGGTATGAGGAATCAGCCCCAGCATTTT
TRBV29-1	TRBD2	TRBJ2-1	.	CSVGIAGGRYNEQFF	TGCAGCGTTGGGATAGCGGGAGGGAGGTACAATGAGCAGTTCTTC
TRBV9	TRBD2	TRBJ2-3	.	CASSVAPPGGGTDTQYF	TGTGCCAGCAGCGTAGCTCCCCCGGGAGGGGGGACAGATACGCAGTATTTT
TRBV4-2	.	TRBJ2-5	.	CASSQAGSTGGTQYF	TGTGCCAGCAGCCAAGCCGGGTCGACCGGGGGGACCCAGTACTTC
TRBV21-1	.	TRBJ1-2	.	CASTAGTGNYGYTF	TGTGCCAGCACCGCCGGGACAGGCAACTATGGCTACACCTTC
TRBV9	TRBD1	TRBJ1-2	.	CASSPRRGGNGYTF	TGTGCCAGCAGCCCTAGAAGAGGGGGCAATGGCTACACCTTC
TRBV6-5	.	TRBJ2-6	.	CASSYSAPSGANVLTF	TGTGCCAGCAGTTACTCAGCTCCCTCTGGGGCCAACGTCCTGACTTTC
TRBV5-1	TRBD2	TRBJ2-1	once	CASSSSSGNNEQFF	TGCGCCAGCAGCTCGTCTAGCGGAAACAATGAGCAGTTCTTC
TRBV4-1	.	TRBJ1-2	.	CASSQRSRGYGYTF	TGCGCCAGCTCTCAAAGGTCCCGAGGGTATGGCTACACCTTC
TRBV5-4	TRBD2	TRBJ2-1	.	CASSLAGGGRSDEQFF	TGTGCCAGCAGCTTGGCGGGGGGGGGAAGAAGCGATGAGCAGTTCTTC
TRBV11-2	.	TRBJ1-2	.	CASGELGGGYTF	TGTGCCAGCGGGGAACTGGGGGGTGGCTACACCTTC
TRBV6-1	.	TRBJ2-5	.	CASSVAGQETQYF	TGTGCCAGCAGTGTCGCAGGGCAAGAGACCCAGTACTTC